One and the same sample provided the 16 T cell receptor beta chains below, sequenced in a study of identifying expanded T cells in peripheral blood. Measured with immunoSEQ multiplex PCR; TCRdb has only the in-frame clones, and not every one. The profile covers 130,000 or so clones, with more than 80% appearing a single time and around 3.3% taken by the ten largest. Source material: blood. These receptors all come from a person aged 18 to 75 in good health.

CDR3 protein: CASSLVRASNQPQHF. The CDR3 DNA reads TGTGCCAGTAGTTTGGTAAGAGCGAGCAATCAGCCCCAGCATTTT. The chain combines TRBV19 with TRBJ1-5; D is ambiguous. The CDR3 is 15 amino acids. The ends were cut back, 5 bases at V and 1 base at J, with 12 bases in the middle. CDR1 is LNHDA, CDR2 SQIVND, per germline (reference sequence).

In this sample, this clone turned up a few times. V and J are TRBV19 and TRBJ2-5; possibly TRBD2 for D (6 bases). Germline V gene sequence: CDR1 LNHDA, CDR2 SQIVND (reference sequence). CDR3 length: 15 residues. Deletions cut 1 base from V and 5 bases from J, with 14 bases between. DNA of the CDR3: TGTGCCAGTAGTATAGGGGGGGAAGGGCACGAGACCCAGTACTTC. Translated, it gives CASSIGGEGHETQYF.

This chain joins TRBV7-9 and TRBJ1-1, with D tentatively TRBD1 (5 bases). This CDR3 has 16 amino acids. CDR1 SEHNR and CDR2 FQNEAQ come from the germline V gene (reference sequence). Trimming stripped 5 bases from V and 0 bases from J, with 16 bases between. The CDR3 nucleotides read TGTGCCAGCAGCCGCCCCCCCACAGGCCTGAACACTGAAGCTTTCTTT. Protein product: CASSRPPTGLNTEAFF.

The gene calls are TRBV5-1 and TRBJ1-1; D gene uncertain. V lost 0 bases and J lost 3, with 15 bases in between. The CDR3 loop spans 16 amino acids. CDR1 is SGHRS, CDR2 YFSETQ, per germline. The chain's CDR3 is CASSLGEEGRYTEAFF. The CDR3 DNA reads TGCGCCAGCAGCTTGGGGGAGGAAGGTCGGTACACTGAAGCTTTCTTT.

This chain uses TRBV5-6 with TRBJ1-2, with 7 positions matching TRBD1. This CDR3 has 18 residues. Germline V gene sequence: CDR1 SGHDT, CDR2 YYEEEE. The V and J ends lost 3 bases and 7 bases, in that order; junction bases with no gene match: 21. CDR3 protein: CASSSRRPLGQSTGGYTF. CDR3 bases: TGTGCCAGCAGCTCGAGAAGACCACTGGGACAGTCGACAGGTGGCTACACCTTC.

This chain joins TRBV4-3 and TRBJ2-3; 10 bases align to TRBD2. V lost 1 base, J lost 8 bases, and 9 bases stayed unmatched. Germline values: CDR1 LGHNA, CDR2 YSLEER. The CDR3 runs to 16 residues. CDR3: CASSQGGASGGATQYF. Written as DNA, the CDR3 is TGCGCCAGCAGCCAAGGGGGGGCTAGCGGGGGCGCTACGCAGTATTTT.

The chain employs TRBV4-1 and TRBJ1-4, with a possible D match to TRBD1 (6 bases). Trimming pared 6 bases from V and 11 bases from J, leaving 25 bases between. This CDR3 is built from 16 residues. Germline V gene lookup returns CDR1 MGHRA and CDR2 YSYEKL. The CDR3 here is CASSPALWGRERKLFF. The CDR3 nucleotides read TGCGCCAGCAGTCCAGCCCTCTGGGGGCGGGAGAGGAAACTGTTTTTT.

The V gene is TRBV4-1, the J gene TRBJ1-6; possibly TRBD1 for D (5 bases). This CDR3 has 16 residues. Per germline, CDR1 MGHRA and CDR2 YSYEKL. The germline V and J ends were trimmed by 1 base and 6 bases, with 13 bases remaining between them. The CDR3 nucleotides read TGCGCCAGCAGCCAAGTAGAGAGGGGAATTAATTCACCCCTCCACTTT. It encodes CASSQVERGINSPLHF.

The V gene is TRBV19, the J gene TRBJ1-1; 10 nucleotides align to TRBD1. This CDR3 is built from 15 residues. V gave up 6 bases and J gave up 5 bases; unmatched junction bases: 9. Germline V CDR1 and CDR2: LNHDA, SQIVND (reference sequence). CDR3 protein: CASSIMGQGSTEAFF. The CDR3 DNA follows: TGTGCCAGTAGCATAATGGGACAGGGGAGTACTGAAGCTTTCTTT. The full variable domain, with the rest looked up from reference TRBV19 and TRBJ1-1, is DGGITQSPKYLFRKEGQNVTLSCEQNLNHDAMYWYRQDPGQGLRLIYYSQIVNDFQKGDIAEGYSVSREKKESFPLTVTSAQKNPTAFYLCASSIMGQGSTEAFFGQGTRLTVV.

This chain connects TRBV30 to TRBJ2-1; D ambiguous. Per germline, CDR1 GTSNPN and CDR2 SVGIG (reference sequence). This CDR3 region has 11 residues. The V end was cut by 0 bases, the J end by 8 bases, with 5 bases between. CDR3 residues: CAWSVWDEQFF. CDR3 coding DNA: TGTGCCTGGAGTGTATGGGATGAGCAGTTCTTC.

The V and J genes are TRBV4-3 and TRBJ2-1; perhaps TRBD1 as D (5 bases). Germline V gene data show CDR1 as LGHNA and CDR2 as YSLEER. CDR3 length equals 15 residues. The ends were cut back, 1 base at V and 9 bases at J, with 16 bases in the middle. DNA of the CDR3: TGCGCCAGCAGCCAAGTGGGGAAGGGGTTAGGTGAGCAGTTCTTC. Its protein product is CASSQVGKGLGEQFF.

This chain uses TRBV11-3 with TRBJ2-7, with 7 bases identical to TRBD1. The germline gives CDR1 SGHNT, CDR2 YENEEA. This CDR3 has 15 amino acids. Germline trimming cut 4 bases from V and 2 bases from J; bases unmatched to any gene: 8. CDR3 nucleotide sequence: TGTGCCAGCAGCTCATGGGACAGAGGAACCTACGAGCAGTACTTC. Translating it yields CASSSWDRGTYEQYF.

This clone was picked up one time. The genes are TRBV5-8 and TRBJ1-1; unclear D gene. The V gene lost 7 bases and the J gene lost 3 bases, with 13 bases spanning the gap. The CDR3 runs 13 residues. The germline CDR1 and CDR2 sequences are SGHTS and YDEGEE. CDR3 in amino acids: CASERVWDTEAFF. The CDR3 DNA reads as TGTGCCAGCGAAAGAGTATGGGACACTGAAGCTTTCTTT. The full variable domain, completed using reference TRBV5-8 and TRBJ1-1, is EAGVTQSPTHLIKTRGQQATLRCSPISGHTSVYWYQQALGLGLQFLLWYDEGEERNRGNFPPRFSGRQFPNYSSELNVNALELEDSALYLCASERVWDTEAFFGQGTRLTVV.

The gene calls are TRBV2 and TRBJ1-1; 7 bases are a match to TRBD1. With 6 bases clipped from V and 5 bases from J, the junction kept 12 bases outside the gene matches. The CDR3 extends over 15 amino acids. Germline V gene lookup returns CDR1 SNHLY and CDR2 FYNNEI. The CDR3 spells CASRALTGRLTEAFF. Here the CDR3 DNA reads TGTGCCAGCAGGGCCTTGACAGGGAGGTTGACTGAAGCTTTCTTT.

The CDR3 sequence is CASSVGPTPYEQYF. CDR3 sequence (DNA): TGTGCCAGCAGCGTGGGCCCTACTCCCTACGAGCAGTACTTC. The chain is built from TRBV9 and TRBJ2-7; D is uncertain. The CDR3 runs to 14 residues. Trimming shortened V by 2 bases and J by 2 bases, and 11 bases separated the two germline ends. The germline CDR1 and CDR2 sequences are SGDLS and YYNGEE.

The chain employs TRBV12-5 and TRBJ1-1, with a weak D call TRBD1 (6 bases). V was trimmed by 5 bases and J by 3 bases, leaving 13 bases between them. The CDR3 is 14 residues long. Germline assignment: CDR1 LGHNT and CDR2 FRNRAP. CDR3 in amino acids: CASGVGGGHTEAFF. CDR3 coding DNA: TGTGCTAGTGGTGTCGGGGGGGGCCACACTGAAGCTTTCTTT. Full variable domain (rest looked up from reference TRBV12-5 and TRBJ1-1): DARVTQTPRHKVTEMGQEVTMRCQPILGHNTVFWYRQTMMQGLELLAYFRNRAPLDDSGMPKDRFSAEMPDATLATLKIQPSEPRDSAVYFCASGVGGGHTEAFFGQGTRLTVV.